The 32 T cell receptor beta chains below all came from one sample that was sequenced in a study of cytomegalovirus exposure and HLA in healthy donors. Sequencing used immunoSEQ multiplex PCR; TCRdb keeps in-frame clones, though not all of them. The sample shows about 220,000 clones, about 89% of them seen only once. Sequencing was done on a sample of PBMCs. These receptors came from a woman under 30 in good health and CMV-seronegative.

This clone was detected once. This sequence joins TRBV7-2 and TRBJ1-4, with 8 bases identical to TRBD1. The length of the CDR3 is 13 residues. Looked up from germline, CDR1 is SGHTA and CDR2 is FQGNSA. The ends lost 5 bases at V and 5 bases at J; junction bases unmatched: 1. CDR3 coding DNA: TGTGCCAGCAGCAGACAGGGGAATGAAAAACTGTTTTTT. Its protein is CASSRQGNEKLFF.

The J gene is TRBJ2-7, the V gene TRBV25-1; TRBD1 matches at 7 bases. The trim removed 2 bases at V and 5 bases at J, leaving 6 bases unmatched. The germline V gene encodes CDR1 MGHDK and CDR2 SYGVNS. The CDR3 runs 14 residues. The CDR3: CASSEQGENHEQYF. The CDR3 DNA reads TGTGCCAGCAGTGAACAGGGGGAGAATCACGAGCAGTACTTC.

The rearrangement joins TRBV18 to TRBJ2-7; D perhaps matches TRBD2 (6 bases). There are 15 residues in the CDR3. Germline loops: CDR1 KGHSH, CDR2 LQKENI. Between the trimmed V and J ends, which lost 2 bases and 3 bases, there was a span of 14 bases. CDR3 nucleotide sequence: TGTGCCAGCTCACCAATGGGTCTAGCGCGCTACGAGCAGTACTTC. It specifies CASSPMGLARYEQYF.

This chain links TRBV11-1 with TRBJ2-2, with D maybe TRBD1 (7 bases). Trimming left V 5 bases short and J 6 bases short, with 19 bases between. The CDR3 has 16 residues. Per germline, CDR1 SGHAT and CDR2 FQDESV (reference sequence). CDR3 sequence: CASSHNFGRGAGELFF. Here the CDR3 DNA reads TGTGCCAGCAGCCATAATTTTGGCAGGGGGGCCGGGGAGCTGTTTTTT.

This clone appeared a single time. The chain carries TRBV15 and TRBJ1-3; 9 nucleotides align to TRBD1. The CDR3 has 17 amino acids. Trimming removed 9 bases from V and 7 bases from J; junction bases left unmatched: 19. CDR1 is LNHNV and CDR2 is YYDKDF in the germline V gene (reference sequence). The CDR3 region has the DNA TGTGCCACGAATGCGCAGGGACAGGGAGGCACCTTGAACACCATATATTTT. Translation: CATNAQGQGGTLNTIYF.

The V gene is TRBV27, the J gene TRBJ2-3; D is unresolved. The ends were cut back, 5 bases at V and 5 bases at J, with 11 bases in the middle. The CDR3 has 13 amino acids. Germline V gene data show CDR1 as MNHEY and CDR2 as SMNVEV (reference sequence). CDR3 sequence (DNA): TGTGCCAGCAGTCCTGGAGACCGAGATACGCAGTATTTT. Translating gives CASSPGDRDTQYF.

This chain's CDR3 is CAIRTGEKDGYTF. The CDR3 bases are TGTGCCATCAGGACAGGGGAAAAGGACGGCTACACCTTC. The chain employs TRBV10-3 and TRBJ1-2; 8 nucleotides match TRBD1. J gave up 8 bases and V 6 bases, and 8 bases lay outside the gene matches. This CDR3 is built from 13 residues. CDR1 is ENHRY and CDR2 is SYGVKD in the germline V gene.

This clone was seen only a few times. The rearrangement uses TRBV5-5 and TRBJ1-1; 8 bases match TRBD1. The CDR3 loop spans 12 amino acids. Germline V CDR1 and CDR2: SGHKS, YYEKEE (reference sequence). J was trimmed by 4 bases and V by 6 bases; bases with no gene match: 2. DNA for the CDR3: TGTGCCAGCACCACAGGGGGCACTGAAGCTTTCTTT. Translated: CASTTGGTEAFF.

The rearrangement joins TRBV1 to TRBJ2-2; TRBD2 is taken as the D call from the table, unchecked against the DNA. TRBV1 is an annotated pseudogene. CDR3 size: 17 residues. The CDR3 loop is CTSINQRLAGRDGELFF. The CDR3 DNA follows: TGCACCAGCATCAACCAGCGTCTAGCGGGGCGGGACGGGGAGCTGTTTTTT.

V gene TRBV5-1 combines with J gene TRBJ2-7; 8 bases match TRBD2. The V segment lost 0 bases and the J segment 2 bases; nucleotides outside the gene matches: 4. This CDR3 contains 15 residues. The germline gives CDR1 SGHRS, CDR2 YFSETQ. This CDR3 is CASSLEPGLAYEQYF. The CDR3 nucleotides are TGCGCCAGCAGCTTGGAGCCGGGACTAGCCTACGAGCAGTACTTC.

The chain joins TRBV7-9 to TRBJ2-2; D remains unclear. Between the trimmed V and J ends, which lost 4 bases and 4 bases, there was a span of 4 bases. CDR1 is SEHNR, CDR2 FQNEAQ, per germline (reference sequence). This CDR3 is 12 amino acids long. Here the CDR3 reads CASSYSTGELFF. CDR3 nucleotide sequence: TGTGCCAGCAGCTACTCCACCGGGGAGCTGTTTTTT.

This clone occurred once. The rearrangement links TRBV28 to TRBJ2-7; 9 bases map to TRBD2. This CDR3 comprises 16 residues. CDR1 and CDR2 (germline): MDHEN, SYDVKM. The ends lost 3 bases at V and 2 bases at J; junction bases unmatched: 8. CDR3 sequence: CASSFPTSGETYEQYF. The CDR3 DNA sequence: TGTGCCAGCAGTTTTCCGACTAGCGGAGAAACCTACGAGCAGTACTTC. The full variable domain, with the rest looked up from reference TRBV28 and TRBJ2-7, is DVKVTQSSRYLVKRTGEKVFLECVQDMDHENMFWYRQDPGLGLRLIYFSYDVKMKEKGDIPEGYSVSREKKERFSLILESASTNQTSMYLCASSFPTSGETYEQYFGPGTRLTVT.

This chain connects TRBV5-1 to TRBJ2-1; 10 bases agree with TRBD2. The germline V gene has CDR1 SGHRS and CDR2 YFSETQ. The CDR3 consists of 21 residues. Losses at the gene ends were 0 bases for V and 2 bases for J; bases not matched to a gene: 17. The DNA of the CDR3 is TGCGCCAGCAGCTTGGAAGGTCGGGGACTAGCGATTCGTAGGACCTACAATGAGCAGTTCTTC. This encodes CASSLEGRGLAIRRTYNEQFF. Combining the CDR3 with reference TRBV5-1 and TRBJ2-1 gives the whole variable domain KAGVTQTPRYLIKTRGQQVTLSCSPISGHRSVSWYQQTPGQGLQFLFEYFSETQRNKGNFPGRFSGRQFSNSRSEMNVSTLELGDSALYLCASSLEGRGLAIRRTYNEQFFGPGTRLTVL.

V gene TRBV5-4 combines with J gene TRBJ2-5; D call uncertain. Germline values: CDR1 SGHNT, CDR2 YYREEE (reference sequence). V lost 2 bases, J lost 3 bases, and 8 bases lay in between. The CDR3 spans 13 residues. CDR3 DNA: TGTGCCAGCAGCTTAATCCCAGAAGAGACCCAGTACTTC. The encoded protein is CASSLIPEETQYF. Supplemented by reference TRBV5-4 and TRBJ2-5, the full variable domain reads ETGVTQSPTHLIKTRGQQVTLRCSSQSGHNTVSWYQQALGQGPQFIFQYYREEENGRGNFPPRFSGLQFPNYSSELNVNALELDDSALYLCASSLIPEETQYFGPGTRLLVL.

In nucleotides, the CDR3 is TGTGCCAGCAGCCAACTAGCGGCCCAAGAGACCCAGTACTTC. Encoded protein: CASSQLAAQETQYF. This chain uses TRBV7-6 with TRBJ2-5; 8 bases are a match to TRBD2. CDR1 is SGHVS and CDR2 is FNYEAQ in the germline V gene. The CDR3 totals 14 residues. J was trimmed by 1 base and V by 5 bases; bases with no gene match: 3.

The chain is built from TRBV28 and TRBJ2-5, with TRBD2 matching 7 bases. The CDR3 is 14 amino acids. V lost 5 bases and J lost 5; bases outside the gene matches: 8. Germline loops: CDR1 MDHEN, CDR2 SYDVKM. Written as DNA, the CDR3 is TGTGCCAGCAGTGGGGGGGATCTGAGTGAGACCCAGTACTTC. It encodes CASSGGDLSETQYF.

CDR3 DNA: TGCGCCAGCAGCCTCACCTTGGCCAGGGGGACTGAAGCTTTCTTT. Protein: CASSLTLARGTEAFF. The genes are TRBV5-1 and TRBJ1-1; 7 nucleotides line up with TRBD1. Germline V gives CDR1 SGHRS, CDR2 YFSETQ. The CDR3 has 15 residues. V dropped 4 bases and J dropped 5; count of bases not matched to a gene: 11.

The chain has TRBV27 and TRBJ1-1; tentatively, D is TRBD1 (5 bases). CDR3 length equals 12 residues. V lost 6 bases, J lost 5 bases, and 10 bases lay in between. CDR1 is MNHEY and CDR2 is SMNVEV in the germline V gene (reference sequence). The CDR3 reads CASRAGGTEAFF. Written as DNA, the CDR3 is TGTGCCAGCAGGGCCGGGGGGACTGAAGCTTTCTTT.

This clone was recorded a few times. The chain links TRBV7-2 to TRBJ1-6; the D gene is possibly TRBD1 (5 bases). The ends were cut back, 5 bases at V and 11 bases at J, with 13 bases in the middle. There are 13 residues in the CDR3. CDR1 and CDR2 from the germline V gene are SGHTA and FQGNSA. CDR3 protein: CASSIPPGTPLHF. DNA for the CDR3: TGTGCCAGCAGCATCCCCCCAGGGACACCCCTCCACTTT.

V and J are TRBV5-4 and TRBJ2-7, with 9 nucleotides matching TRBD2. Germline V gene sequence: CDR1 SGHNT, CDR2 YYREEE (reference sequence). The CDR3 is 15 residues long. The J segment lost 3 bases and the V segment lost 4 bases, leaving 8 bases of the junction unmatched. The CDR3, as DNA: TGTGCCAGCAGCCCTGCGGGAGGGCGGGACTACGAGCAGTACTTC. Its protein is CASSPAGGRDYEQYF.

The chain joins TRBV29-1 to TRBJ1-2; 10 bases align to TRBD1. V shed 7 bases and J 2 bases; nucleotides not matched to a gene: 10. Germline V gives CDR1 SQVTM, CDR2 ANQGSEA. The CDR3 sequence is 15 residues long. The CDR3 sequence is CSGGTSTGGNYGYTF. CDR3 in DNA: TGCAGCGGAGGAACGTCGACAGGGGGCAACTATGGCTACACCTTC. Together with reference TRBV29-1 and TRBJ1-2, the CDR3 gives the full variable domain: SAVISQKPSRDICQRGTSLTIQCQVDSQVTMMFWYRQQPGQSLTLIATANQGSEATYESGFVIDKFPISRPNLTFSTLTVSNMSPEDSSIYLCSGGTSTGGNYGYTFGSGTRLTVV.

The chain couples TRBV27 to TRBJ2-4; 8 nucleotides agree with TRBD2. Unmatched junction bases numbered 9, after V lost 3 bases and J lost 14 bases. The CDR3 is 13 residues long. Per the germline V gene, CDR1 is MNHEY and CDR2 is SMNVEV (reference sequence). DNA for the CDR3: TGTGCCAGCAGTTTTAAGACTAGCGCAACGGAGTACTTC. Residues: CASSFKTSATEYF.

V gene TRBV19 combines with J gene TRBJ1-3, with a tentative D call TRBD1 (6 bases). CDR3 length: 13 residues. Germline-derived CDR1 and CDR2 are LNHDA and SQIVND (reference sequence). V lost 5 bases to trimming and J lost 4 bases, with 9 bases between them. For the CDR3, the DNA is TGTGCCAGTAGTCCCAGGGGAGGAAACACCATATATTTT. Translation gives CASSPRGGNTIYF. The full variable domain, rest sourced from reference TRBV19 and TRBJ1-3, is DGGITQSPKYLFRKEGQNVTLSCEQNLNHDAMYWYRQDPGQGLRLIYYSQIVNDFQKGDIAEGYSVSREKKESFPLTVTSAQKNPTAFYLCASSPRGGNTIYFGEGSWLTVV.

The chain employs TRBV29-1 and TRBJ2-1; D is unresolved. The CDR3 consists of 11 residues. Trimming left V 6 bases short and J 8 bases short, with 11 bases between. Germline V lookup: CDR1 SQVTM, CDR2 ANQGSEA. CDR3 sequence (DNA): TGCAGCGTCGAGGAAGGAGATGAGCAGTTCTTC. Protein: CSVEEGDEQFF.

The chain carries TRBV30 and TRBJ2-7, with D tentatively TRBD2 (6 bases). CDR3 length: 13 amino acids. V gave up 4 bases and J gave up 2 bases, with 12 bases separating them. Germline lookup yields CDR1 GTSNPN and CDR2 SVGIG (reference sequence). CDR3 protein: CAWKPGAPYEQYF. The CDR3 DNA reads TGTGCCTGGAAGCCGGGAGCCCCCTACGAGCAGTACTTC. The full variable domain, completed using reference TRBV30 and TRBJ2-7, is SQTIHQWPATLVQPVGSPLSLECTVEGTSNPNLYWYRQAAGRGLQLLFYSVGIGQISSEVPQNLSASRPQDRQFILSSKKLLLSDSGFYLCAWKPGAPYEQYFGPGTRLTVT.

The chain combines TRBV28 with TRBJ2-7, with 9 positions matching TRBD2. Germline CDR1 and CDR2: MDHEN and SYDVKM. The trim removed 2 bases at V and 5 bases at J, leaving 4 bases unmatched. The CDR3 consists of 14 residues. DNA for the CDR3: TGTGCCAGCAGTTTAGCGGGAGGGCGGAACGAGCAGTACTTC. Its protein product is CASSLAGGRNEQYF.

The chain is built from TRBV27 and TRBJ1-3; D remains ambiguous. Trimming took 3 bases from V and 2 from J, leaving 11 bases between them. Germline CDR1 reads MNHEY; CDR2 reads SMNVEV (reference sequence). The CDR3 totals 15 residues. The CDR3 sequence is CASSFTSRAGNTIYF. The DNA for the CDR3 is TGTGCCAGCAGTTTTACGTCCCGGGCTGGAAACACCATATATTTT.

The rearrangement uses TRBV6-6 and TRBJ1-4; D is undetermined. The germline gives CDR1 MNHNY, CDR2 SVGAGI (reference sequence). This CDR3 contains 14 residues. Trimming took off 6 bases at V and 8 bases at J, with 16 bases between the two ends. DNA for the CDR3: TGTGCCAGCAGGCTCGGGGAGGCAAGGGAAAAACTGTTTTTT. Translation: CASRLGEAREKLFF.

This clone was recorded once. The genes are TRBV5-1 and TRBJ2-1, with 7 bases lining up with TRBD2. V lost 0 bases, J lost 2 bases, and 5 bases stayed unmatched. Germline loops: CDR1 SGHRS, CDR2 YFSETQ. The CDR3 is 16 residues long. The CDR3 sequence: CASSLGLAYPYNEQFF. The CDR3 DNA is TGCGCCAGCAGCTTGGGACTAGCTTACCCCTACAATGAGCAGTTCTTC.

The V and J genes are TRBV5-1 and TRBJ1-1, with unresolved D. Germline-derived CDR1 and CDR2 are SGHRS and YFSETQ. The length of the CDR3 is 13 residues. Deletions cut 10 bases from V and 0 bases from J, with 13 bases between. The CDR3 is CASSVGMNTEAFF. In DNA form, the CDR3 reads TGCGCCTCCTCTGTCGGGATGAACACTGAAGCTTTCTTT.

The chain joins TRBV4-3 to TRBJ2-1; no reliable D call. V was cut by 1 base and J by 2 bases, with 15 bases left in between. CDR1 LGHNA and CDR2 YSLEER come from the germline V gene. The CDR3 spans 17 residues. The CDR3 protein is CASSQGTVTAPYNEQFF. As DNA, the CDR3 is TGCGCCAGCAGCCAAGGTACCGTCACTGCCCCCTACAATGAGCAGTTCTTC.

The chain uses TRBV7-9 and TRBJ2-1; 8 bases align to TRBD2. From germline, CDR1 is SEHNR and CDR2 FQNEAQ (reference sequence). This CDR3 contains 15 residues. With V trimmed by 4 bases and J by 5 bases, 7 bases remained unmatched. CDR3 nucleotides: TGTGCCAGCAGCTCGGGACTAGGTGATAACAATGAGCAGTTCTTC. Protein: CASSSGLGDNNEQFF.